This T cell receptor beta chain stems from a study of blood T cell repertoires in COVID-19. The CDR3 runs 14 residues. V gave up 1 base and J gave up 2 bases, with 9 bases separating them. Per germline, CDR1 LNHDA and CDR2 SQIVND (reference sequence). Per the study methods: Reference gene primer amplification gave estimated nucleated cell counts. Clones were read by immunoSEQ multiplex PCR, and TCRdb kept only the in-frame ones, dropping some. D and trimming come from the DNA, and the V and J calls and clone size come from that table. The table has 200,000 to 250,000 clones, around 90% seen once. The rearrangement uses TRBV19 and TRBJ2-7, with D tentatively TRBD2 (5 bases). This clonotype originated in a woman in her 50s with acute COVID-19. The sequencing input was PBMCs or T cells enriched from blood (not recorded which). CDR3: CASSIGRGTYEQYF. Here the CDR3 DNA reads TGTGCCAGTAGTATAGGGAGAGGGACCTACGAGCAGTACTTC.